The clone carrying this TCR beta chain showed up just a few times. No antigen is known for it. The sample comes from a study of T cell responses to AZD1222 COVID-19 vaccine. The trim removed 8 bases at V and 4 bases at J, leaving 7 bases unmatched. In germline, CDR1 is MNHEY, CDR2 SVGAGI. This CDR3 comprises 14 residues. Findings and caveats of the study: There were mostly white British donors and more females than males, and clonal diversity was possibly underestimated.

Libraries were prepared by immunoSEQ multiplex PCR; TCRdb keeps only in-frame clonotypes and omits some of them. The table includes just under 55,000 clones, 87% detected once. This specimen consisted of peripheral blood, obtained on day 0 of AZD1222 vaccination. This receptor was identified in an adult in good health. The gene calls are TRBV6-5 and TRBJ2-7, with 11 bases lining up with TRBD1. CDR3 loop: CASWVGTGGYEQYF. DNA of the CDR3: TGTGCCAGCTGGGTTGGGACAGGGGGGTACGAGCAGTACTTC.